This T cell receptor beta chain was captured in a study of CD8+CD57+ T cells in acquired aplastic anemia. Flow cytometry had shown expanded CD8+CD57+ cells in the patients chosen for sequencing. Genomic DNA constituted the template upon which TCR beta VDJ and CDR3 profiling was performed. TCRdb re-analysed the reads in MiXCR, keeping a single row per CDR3 protein. The sample contains 200,000 or so distinct CDR3 sequences, about half of which appear only once. The CDR3 sequence is 16 residues long. Trimming left V 4 bases short and J 3 bases short, with 13 bases between. Germline V gives CDR1 SGHAT, CDR2 FQNNGV.

The sequence was collected from a human donor with aplastic anemia. The sequencing sample was made of sorted CD4+, CD8+, or CD8+CD57+ T cells (not recorded which) from PBMCs. The V and J genes are TRBV11-2 and TRBJ1-6; D call uncertain. In DNA, the CDR3 is TGTGCCAGCAGCTCAGCAGCCGGTTTCTATAATTCACCCCTCCACTTT. Amino acids: CASSSAAGFYNSPLHF.